There are a few counts of the clone carrying this TCR beta chain. Antigen unknown. The CDR3 runs 15 residues. Losses at the gene ends were 0 bases for V and 7 bases for J; bases not matched to a gene: 9. Looked up from germline, CDR1 is DFQATT and CDR2 is SNEGSKA (reference sequence). This entry is derived from a study of post-analysis software for immune sequencing data. Study details: Multiple sclerosis in the patients followed relapsing-remitting, secondary progressive and progressive-relapsing courses. Whole-study findings and limits: Compared against controls, patients with multiple sclerosis displayed significantly lower normalized Chao1 diversity. Co-batched samples clustered tightly together by F measure. Included in a set of roughly 5 TRBV segments more frequent in patients than controls were TRBV5-6, TRBV5-1 and TRBV20-1.

Unique molecular identifiers were built into the TCR beta cDNA libraries. Roughly 500,000 cDNA molecules were recovered from an input of roughly 0.95 to 10 million T cells. TCRdb re-analysed the PCR reads in MiXCR, keeping a single row per CDR3 protein. The sample shows fewer than 550,000 distinct CDR3 sequences, around 31% of them seen only once. The genes are TRBV20-1 and TRBJ1-2, with 9 bases that match TRBD1. Sequencing was performed on blood. The TCR originated in a girl younger than 18 with multiple sclerosis. CDR3 amino acids: CSARDVPGQGLGYTF. The CDR3 DNA is TGCAGTGCTAGAGATGTTCCGGGACAGGGACTTGGCTACACCTTC.